These 3 T cell receptor beta chains originate from one sample sequenced in a study of cytomegalovirus exposure and HLA in healthy donors. Primers: 60 Vbeta forward and 13 Jbeta reverse. Profiled with immunoSEQ multiplex PCR; TCRdb holds only in-frame clones, not every one. In the table there are more than 90,000 clones, 75% of which are singletons. Sequences were obtained from PBMCs. These receptors were taken from a man between 50 and 59 years old in good health and CMV-seronegative.

This chain joins TRBV30 and TRBJ1-2, with 8 bases lining up with TRBD1. CDR1 and CDR2 (germline): GTSNPN, SVGIG (reference sequence). The length of the CDR3 is 13 residues. Trimming cost V 4 bases and J 4 bases; bases outside gene matches: 5. The CDR3: CAWNAGGIYGYTF. The CDR3, as DNA: TGTGCCTGGAACGCAGGGGGCATCTATGGCTACACCTTC.

The V call is TRBV5-1, the J call TRBJ2-5; TRBD1 matches at 8 bases. With V trimmed by 4 bases and J by 3 bases, 8 bases remained unmatched. Germline CDR1 is SGHRS and CDR2 is YFSETQ. The CDR3 consists of 15 residues. CDR3 region: CASSRMDREEETQYF. The DNA for the CDR3 is TGCGCCAGCAGCCGCATGGACAGGGAAGAAGAGACCCAGTACTTC. Full variable domain (remainder filled in from reference TRBV5-1 and TRBJ2-5): KAGVTQTPRYLIKTRGQQVTLSCSPISGHRSVSWYQQTPGQGLQFLFEYFSETQRNKGNFPGRFSGRQFSNSRSEMNVSTLELGDSALYLCASSRMDREEETQYFGPGTRLLVL.

The chain recombines TRBV29-1 with TRBJ2-1; the D gene is possibly TRBD2 (6 bases). This CDR3 is 15 amino acids long. V gave up 7 bases and J gave up 3 bases, with 19 bases separating them. Germline V gives CDR1 SQVTM, CDR2 ANQGSEA. CDR3 coding DNA: TGCAGCGCCCTGCCCTTGGCGGGGCTCTACAATGAGCAGTTCTTC. Protein sequence: CSALPLAGLYNEQFF.